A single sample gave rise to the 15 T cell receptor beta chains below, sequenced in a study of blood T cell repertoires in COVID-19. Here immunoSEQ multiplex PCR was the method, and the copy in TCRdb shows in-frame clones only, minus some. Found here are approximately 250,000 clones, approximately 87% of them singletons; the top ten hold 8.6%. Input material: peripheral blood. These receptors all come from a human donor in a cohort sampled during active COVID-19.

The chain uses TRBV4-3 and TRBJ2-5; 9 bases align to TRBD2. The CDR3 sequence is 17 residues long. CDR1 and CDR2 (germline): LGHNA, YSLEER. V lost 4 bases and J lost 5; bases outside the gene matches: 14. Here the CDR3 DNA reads TGCGCCAGCAGCCCCCAGGGCGGGGGGGCAGTAGGGGAGACCCAGTACTTC. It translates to CASSPQGGGAVGETQYF.

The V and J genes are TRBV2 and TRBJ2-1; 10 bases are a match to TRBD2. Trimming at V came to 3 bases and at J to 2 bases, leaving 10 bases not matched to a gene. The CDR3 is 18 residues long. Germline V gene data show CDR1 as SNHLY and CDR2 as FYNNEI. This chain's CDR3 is CASSDVLLSGGAYNEQFF. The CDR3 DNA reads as TGTGCCAGCAGTGATGTTCTTCTAAGCGGGGGGGCCTACAATGAGCAGTTCTTC.

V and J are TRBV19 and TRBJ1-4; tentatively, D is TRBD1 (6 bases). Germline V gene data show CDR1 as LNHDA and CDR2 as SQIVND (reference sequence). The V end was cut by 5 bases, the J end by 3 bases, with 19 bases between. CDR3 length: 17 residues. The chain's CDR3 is CASSPTARTVSNEKLFF. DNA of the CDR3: TGTGCCAGTAGTCCAACCGCTCGGACAGTTTCTAATGAAAAACTGTTTTTT.

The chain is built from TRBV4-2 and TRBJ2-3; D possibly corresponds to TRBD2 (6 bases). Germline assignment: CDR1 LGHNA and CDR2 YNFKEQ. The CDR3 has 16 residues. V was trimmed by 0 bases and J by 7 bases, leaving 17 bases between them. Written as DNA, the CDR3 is TGTGCCAGCAGCCAAGATATATCGGGAGTCACGAATACGCAGTATTTT. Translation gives CASSQDISGVTNTQYF.

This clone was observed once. This CDR3 is CASSLRTGADKNIQYF. The CDR3 DNA reads TGTGCCAGCAGCTTAAGGACAGGGGCGGACAAAAACATTCAGTACTTC. The V gene is TRBV5-4, the J gene TRBJ2-4; TRBD1 matches 9 bases. CDR1 is SGHNT, CDR2 YYREEE, per germline (reference sequence). The J segment lost 3 bases and the V segment lost 2 bases, leaving 6 bases of the junction unmatched. This CDR3 is 16 amino acids long.

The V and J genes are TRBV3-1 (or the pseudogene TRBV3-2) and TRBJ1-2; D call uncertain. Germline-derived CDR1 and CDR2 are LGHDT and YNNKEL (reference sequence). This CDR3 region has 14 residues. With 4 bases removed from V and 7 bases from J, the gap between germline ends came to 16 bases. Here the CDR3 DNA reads TGTGCCAGCAGCCCCCTCTTGGGTTCGGGTGGCTACACCTTC. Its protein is CASSPLLGSGGYTF.

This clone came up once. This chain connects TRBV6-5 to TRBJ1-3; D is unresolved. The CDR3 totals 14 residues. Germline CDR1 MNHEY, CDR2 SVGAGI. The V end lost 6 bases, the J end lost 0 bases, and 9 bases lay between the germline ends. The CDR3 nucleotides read TGTGCCAGCAGCCAGGATCGCTCTGGAAACACCATATATTTT. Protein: CASSQDRSGNTIYF.

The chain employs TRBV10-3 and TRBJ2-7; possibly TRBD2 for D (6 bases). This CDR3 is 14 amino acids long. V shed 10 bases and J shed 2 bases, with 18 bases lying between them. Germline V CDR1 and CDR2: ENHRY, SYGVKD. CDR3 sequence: CATSGDERAYEQYF. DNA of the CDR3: TGTGCCACCTCGGGGGATGAGCGCGCCTACGAGCAGTACTTC.

CDR3 bases: TGTGCCAGCAGCCCCGGACTAGCGGGAGTCGAGACCCAGTACTTC. This codes for CASSPGLAGVETQYF. The chain carries TRBV7-9 and TRBJ2-5, with 13 positions matching TRBD2. V lost 5 bases to trimming and J lost 5 bases; unmatched junction nucleotides: 5. In germline, CDR1 is SEHNR, CDR2 FQNEAQ (reference sequence). The CDR3 totals 15 residues.

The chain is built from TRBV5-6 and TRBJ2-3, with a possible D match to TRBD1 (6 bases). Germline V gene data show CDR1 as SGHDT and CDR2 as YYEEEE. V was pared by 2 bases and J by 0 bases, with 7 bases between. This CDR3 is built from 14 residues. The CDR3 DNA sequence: TGTGCCAGCAGCTTAAGGGGGAGCACAGATACGCAGTATTTT. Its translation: CASSLRGSTDTQYF. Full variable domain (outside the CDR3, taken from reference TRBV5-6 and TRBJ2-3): DAGVTQSPTHLIKTRGQQVTLRCSPKSGHDTVSWYQQALGQGPQFIFQYYEEEERQRGNFPDRFSGHQFPNYSSELNVNALLLGDSALYLCASSLRGSTDTQYFGPGTRLTVL.

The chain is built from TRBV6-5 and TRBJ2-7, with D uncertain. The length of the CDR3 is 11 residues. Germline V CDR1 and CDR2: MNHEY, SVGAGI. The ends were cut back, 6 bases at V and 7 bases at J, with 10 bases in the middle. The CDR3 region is CASRNSGEQYF. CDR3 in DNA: TGTGCCAGCAGAAATTCCGGGGAGCAGTACTTC.

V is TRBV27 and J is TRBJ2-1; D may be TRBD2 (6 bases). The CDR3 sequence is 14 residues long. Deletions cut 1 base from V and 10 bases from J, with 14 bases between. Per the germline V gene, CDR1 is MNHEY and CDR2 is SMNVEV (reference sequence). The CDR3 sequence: CASSLYGSGGEQFF. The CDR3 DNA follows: TGTGCCAGCAGTTTATACGGGAGCGGTGGCGAGCAGTTCTTC.

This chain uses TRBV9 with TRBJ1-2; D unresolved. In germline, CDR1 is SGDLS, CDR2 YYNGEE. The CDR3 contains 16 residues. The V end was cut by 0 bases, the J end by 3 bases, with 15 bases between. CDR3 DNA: TGTGCCAGCAGCGTAGCGGGGAGGCCGGCATACTATGGCTACACCTTC. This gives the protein CASSVAGRPAYYGYTF.

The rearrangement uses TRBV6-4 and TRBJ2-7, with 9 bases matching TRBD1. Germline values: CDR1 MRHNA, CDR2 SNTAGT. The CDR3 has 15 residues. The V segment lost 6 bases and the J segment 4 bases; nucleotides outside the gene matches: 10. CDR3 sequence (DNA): TGTGCCAGCAGCGGCCCGGGACAGGGCGTATACGAGCAGTACTTC. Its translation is CASSGPGQGVYEQYF.

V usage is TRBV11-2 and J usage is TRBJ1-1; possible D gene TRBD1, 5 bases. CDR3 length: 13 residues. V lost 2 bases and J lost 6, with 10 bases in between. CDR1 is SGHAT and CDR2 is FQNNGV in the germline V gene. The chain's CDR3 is CASSLQGGAEAFF. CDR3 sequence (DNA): TGTGCCAGCAGCTTACAGGGTGGGGCTGAAGCTTTCTTT.